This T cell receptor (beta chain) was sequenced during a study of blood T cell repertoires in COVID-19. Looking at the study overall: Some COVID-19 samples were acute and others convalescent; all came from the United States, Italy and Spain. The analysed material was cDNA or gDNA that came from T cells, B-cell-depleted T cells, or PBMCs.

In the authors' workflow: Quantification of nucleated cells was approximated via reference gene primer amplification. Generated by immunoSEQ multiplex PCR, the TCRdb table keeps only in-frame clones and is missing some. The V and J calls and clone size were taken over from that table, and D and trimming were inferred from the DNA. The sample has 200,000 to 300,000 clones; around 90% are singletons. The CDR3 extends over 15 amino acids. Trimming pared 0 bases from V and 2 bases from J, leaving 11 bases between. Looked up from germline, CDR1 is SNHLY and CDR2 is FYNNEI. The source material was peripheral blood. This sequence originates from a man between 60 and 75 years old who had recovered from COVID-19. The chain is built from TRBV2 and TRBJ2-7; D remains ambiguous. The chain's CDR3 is CASSEARVAPYEQYV. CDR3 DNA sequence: TGTGCCAGCAGTGAAGCCCGGGTCGCCCCCTACGAGCAGTACGTC.